Reported below is one TCR beta chain. This CDR3 comprises 18 residues. Germline CDR1 reads KGHSH; CDR2 reads LQKENI. Germline trimming cut 0 bases from V and 4 bases from J; bases unmatched to any gene: 6. The repertoire was sequenced with immunoSEQ multiplex PCR; TCRdb's copy has only in-frame clones and lacks some. This sample yields around 2.1 million clones, of which 90% to 96% are seen a single time; 0.1% to 0.15% belongs to the top ten. This sample was taken from a study of shared clonotypes between healthy human individuals. For the study at large: Each donor contributed plates that comprised three CD4 naive, three CD4 memory, two CD8 naive and one CD8 memory.

CD4+ cell separation produced CD45RA+ naive and CD45RA-negative memory subsets. The source material was naive CD4+ T cells sorted from blood. Indicated subset: CD45RA+ positively selected. The chain recombines TRBV18 with TRBJ2-7, with 16 bases fitting TRBD2. This receptor was identified in a man aged 18 to 35 in good health. As DNA, the CDR3 is TGTGCCAGCTCACCACCGTTCGGGACTAGCGGGAGGGATTACGAGCAGTACTTC. It encodes CASSPPFGTSGRDYEQYF.